Shown below are 28 T cell receptor beta chains from a single sample sequenced in a study of CD8 T cells in ankylosing spondylitis. TCRdb ran MiXCR on the 5' RACE reads and lists one entry per CDR3 protein. The table has hundreds of thousands of distinct CDR3 sequences, roughly 18% seen once. For these TCRs, the target antigens are not known. Study results and limitations: Made up of 7 to 9 highly homologous variants, a TCR beta motif appeared characteristic of ankylosing spondylitis blood.

The specimen was blood, either unsorted or a sorted T cell fraction (not recorded which). These receptor sequences come from a male donor with ankylosing spondylitis.

The DNA for the CDR3 is TGTGCCAGCAGCCCGAGGGCCAGCGGGAGGCTAGAGACCCAGTACTTC. Translation: CASSPRASGRLETQYF. This chain links TRBV14 with TRBJ2-5; 9 bases are a match to TRBD2. V dropped 4 bases and J dropped 4; count of bases not matched to a gene: 10. The CDR3 covers 16 residues. Germline assignment: CDR1 SGHDN and CDR2 FVKESK. The complete variable domain, with remaining parts taken from reference TRBV14 and TRBJ2-5, reads EAGVTQFPSHSVIEKGQTVTLRCDPISGHDNLYWYRRVMGKEIKFLLHFVKESKQDESGMPNNRFLAERTGGTYSTLKVQPAELEDSGVYFCASSPRASGRLETQYFGPGTRLLVL.

This clonotype came up a few times. The chain is built from TRBV5-1 and TRBJ1-6, with D possibly matching TRBD1 (5 bases). Deletions cut 3 bases from V and 8 bases from J, with 18 bases between. This CDR3 contains 16 residues. The germline gives CDR1 SGHRS, CDR2 YFSETQ. For the CDR3, the DNA is TGCGCCAGCAGCTGGGGGGTCCTTGCTGGGGATTCACCCCTCCACTTT. Translation: CASSWGVLAGDSPLHF.

This chain joins TRBV6-1 and TRBJ2-1; D is ambiguous. The CDR3 spans 14 residues. CDR1 MNHNS and CDR2 SASEGT come from the germline V gene. The germline V and J ends were trimmed by 8 bases and 3 bases, with 14 bases remaining between them. The CDR3 spells CASGRVNRYNEQFF. In nucleotides, the CDR3 is TGTGCCAGCGGGCGAGTTAATCGCTACAATGAGCAGTTCTTC.

This clonotype was counted a few times. This chain connects TRBV29-1 to TRBJ1-2; TRBD1 might be the D (6 bases). Trimming took 6 bases from V and 4 from J, leaving 21 bases between them. Germline CDR1 is SQVTM and CDR2 is ANQGSEA. The CDR3 length is 15 residues. CDR3 nucleotide sequence: TGCAGCGTCCAACCTCCTCCAGGGGACCGCTATGGCTACACCTTC. It codes for CSVQPPPGDRYGYTF.

The sample holds many counts of this clonotype. The chain carries TRBV7-3 and TRBJ2-1; 7 bases fit TRBD1. The CDR3 runs 14 residues. Per germline, CDR1 SGHTA and CDR2 FQGTGA. After removal of 6 bases from V and 8 bases from J, the junction contained 10 bases not matched to a gene. The DNA for the CDR3 is TGTGCCAGCAGTCAACAGGGGAACGGAGATGAGCAGTTCTTC. Encoded protein: CASSQQGNGDEQFF.

V usage is TRBV7-9 and J usage is TRBJ2-7; D may correspond to TRBD1 or TRBD2 (5 bases each). V lost 5 bases to trimming and J lost 4 bases, with 15 bases between them. Germline V gene lookup returns CDR1 SEHNR and CDR2 FQNEAQ (reference sequence). This CDR3 is 14 amino acids long. CDR3 region: CASSLDGGIYEQYF. CDR3 nucleotides: TGTGCCAGCAGCCTAGATGGGGGAATATACGAGCAGTACTTC.

The DNA for the CDR3 is TGTGCCAGCAGTGACCCCCCGGGTGGAGTGGATACGCAGTATTTT. The encoded protein is CASSDPPGGVDTQYF. The chain carries TRBV6-4 and TRBJ2-3, with D unresolved. The CDR3 has 15 amino acids. Trimming cost V 2 bases and J 6 bases, with 15 bases left between them. The germline V gene has CDR1 MRHNA and CDR2 SNTAGT.

V and J are TRBV29-1 and TRBJ2-1; 8 nucleotides align to TRBD2. V lost 6 bases, J lost 4 bases, and 8 bases stayed unmatched. This CDR3 has 14 amino acids. Germline V gives CDR1 SQVTM, CDR2 ANQGSEA. CDR3 sequence (DNA): TGCAGCGTCAGAGCGGGAGTCGATTACAATGAGCAGTTCTTC. This sequence encodes CSVRAGVDYNEQFF.

In its sample, this clonotype was seen a few times. This chain uses TRBV12-3 or TRBV12-4 with TRBJ1-2, with 9 bases fitting TRBD1. The V gene end was trimmed by 6 bases and the J gene end by 4 bases; junction bases not matched to a gene: 12. The CDR3 spans 16 residues. The CDR3 loop reads CASRTGQGSSGYGYTF. In DNA form, the CDR3 reads TGTGCCAGCAGAACTGGACAGGGGAGTAGTGGCTATGGCTACACCTTC.

This clonotype turned up a few times. V is TRBV6-1 and J is TRBJ2-1; unclear D gene. The CDR3 is 14 amino acids. Trimming shortened V by 1 base and J by 0 bases, and 4 bases separated the two germline ends. Germline V gives CDR1 MNHNS, CDR2 SASEGT. Here the CDR3 DNA reads TGTGCCAGCAGTGAAGGGTACTCCTACAATGAGCAGTTCTTC. As protein: CASSEGYSYNEQFF.

The table lists this clonotype with a few counts. The rearrangement joins TRBV19 to TRBJ1-2; the match to TRBD1 covers 7 bases. Germline lookup yields CDR1 LNHDA and CDR2 SQIVND (reference sequence). V was pared by 6 bases and J by 5 bases, with 9 bases of the junction left unmatched. The CDR3 extends over 14 amino acids. Written as DNA, the CDR3 is TGTGCCAGTAGCCTGGACAGGCGGCAGTATGGCTACACCTTC. This encodes CASSLDRRQYGYTF.

The chain employs TRBV9 and TRBJ2-3; 10 bases agree with TRBD1. V shed 5 bases and J 5 bases; nucleotides not matched to a gene: 8. The CDR3 totals 15 residues. Germline lookup yields CDR1 SGDLS and CDR2 YYNGEE. The CDR3 bases are TGTGCCAGCAGTGCGACCGGGACAGGGGAAGATACGCAGTATTTT. Its translation: CASSATGTGEDTQYF.

The chain combines TRBV5-6 with TRBJ2-5; the match to TRBD2 covers 12 bases. With 4 bases clipped from V and 1 base from J, the junction kept 5 bases outside the gene matches. The CDR3 loop spans 16 amino acids. Germline CDR1 reads SGHDT; CDR2 reads YYEEEE. The chain's CDR3 is CASSHGLAGFQETQYF. CDR3 DNA sequence: TGTGCCAGCAGCCACGGACTAGCGGGGTTCCAAGAGACCCAGTACTTC.

This chain links TRBV29-1 with TRBJ2-7; D may be TRBD1 (5 bases). The V end lost 2 bases, the J end lost 6 bases, and 8 bases lay between the germline ends. From germline, CDR1 is SQVTM and CDR2 ANQGSEA. The CDR3 length is 11 residues. The DNA for the CDR3 is TGCAGCGTTGAAACAGGTGGCGAGCAGTACTTC. Its protein product is CSVETGGEQYF.

J is TRBJ2-5 and V is TRBV5-4; TRBD2 aligns across 7 bases. CDR1 is SGHNT, CDR2 YYREEE, per germline (reference sequence). The CDR3 has 16 residues. V lost 0 bases to trimming and J lost 2 bases; unmatched junction nucleotides: 7. This CDR3 is CASSLAPASGQETQYF. The CDR3 DNA follows: TGTGCCAGCAGCTTGGCCCCGGCTAGCGGACAAGAGACCCAGTACTTC. Full variable domain (missing parts from reference TRBV5-4 and TRBJ2-5): ETGVTQSPTHLIKTRGQQVTLRCSSQSGHNTVSWYQQALGQGPQFIFQYYREEENGRGNFPPRFSGLQFPNYSSELNVNALELDDSALYLCASSLAPASGQETQYFGPGTRLLVL.

The rearrangement links TRBV9 to TRBJ1-2; D gene uncertain. V was pared by 0 bases and J by 3 bases, with 6 bases between. Germline V gene sequence: CDR1 SGDLS, CDR2 YYNGEE. This CDR3 region has 13 residues. The CDR3 bases are TGTGCCAGCAGCGTAGATCCAGACTATGGCTACACCTTC. It translates to CASSVDPDYGYTF.

J is TRBJ2-1 and V is TRBV5-1; D perhaps matches TRBD1 (5 bases). V lost 0 bases, J lost 8 bases, and 12 bases lay in between. Germline CDR1 SGHRS, CDR2 YFSETQ. The CDR3 covers 14 residues. The DNA of the CDR3 is TGCGCCAGCAGCTTGGTTCAGGGTAGGGATGAGCAGTTCTTC. Its translation is CASSLVQGRDEQFF. The complete variable domain, with remaining parts taken from reference TRBV5-1 and TRBJ2-1, reads KAGVTQTPRYLIKTRGQQVTLSCSPISGHRSVSWYQQTPGQGLQFLFEYFSETQRNKGNFPGRFSGRQFSNSRSEMNVSTLELGDSALYLCASSLVQGRDEQFFGPGTRLTVL.

The chain carries TRBV10-3 and TRBJ1-1; the match to TRBD1 covers 10 bases. Germline V lookup: CDR1 ENHRY, CDR2 SYGVKD. The junction had 2 bases not matched to a gene; V was cut back by 8 bases and J by 5 bases. CDR3 length: 12 residues. The CDR3 reads CAIGTGATEAFF. DNA of the CDR3: TGTGCCATCGGGACAGGGGCGACTGAAGCTTTCTTT.

The rearrangement uses TRBV18 and TRBJ1-1; D gene uncertain. Deletions cut 3 bases from V and 1 base from J, with 9 bases between. The length of the CDR3 is 14 residues. Germline assignment: CDR1 KGHSH and CDR2 LQKENI. This chain's CDR3 is CASSPLTSNTEAFF. The CDR3 DNA sequence: TGTGCCAGCTCACCTCTTACTTCGAACACTGAAGCTTTCTTT.

This clonotype was recorded at least ten times. This rearrangement joins TRBV20-1 to TRBJ2-3; TRBD2 agrees at 7 bases. J lost 4 bases, V lost 1 base, and 11 bases had no gene match. The length of the CDR3 is 16 residues. CDR1 and CDR2 (germline): DFQATT, SNEGSKA (reference sequence). CDR3 nucleotides: TGCAGTGCTAGAGGTGGGAGGGCCTTGAGTGCAGATACGCAGTATTTT. This encodes CSARGGRALSADTQYF.

This chain connects TRBV5-1 to TRBJ1-1; TRBD1 matches at 7 bases. The CDR3 runs to 15 residues. Germline V gene sequence: CDR1 SGHRS, CDR2 YFSETQ. Germline trimming cut 6 bases from V and 1 base from J; bases unmatched to any gene: 9. CDR3: CASNRGLGSNTEAFF. Here the CDR3 DNA reads TGCGCCAGCAACAGGGGACTTGGCTCGAACACTGAAGCTTTCTTT. The full variable domain, its missing parts supplied by reference TRBV5-1 and TRBJ1-1, is KAGVTQTPRYLIKTRGQQVTLSCSPISGHRSVSWYQQTPGQGLQFLFEYFSETQRNKGNFPGRFSGRQFSNSRSEMNVSTLELGDSALYLCASNRGLGSNTEAFFGQGTRLTVV.

This clonotype was recorded at least ten times. This rearrangement joins TRBV9 to TRBJ2-7; 8 bases align to TRBD2. The CDR3 consists of 15 residues. Trimming cost V 4 bases and J 5 bases; bases outside gene matches: 11. The V gene's germline CDR1 is SGDLS and CDR2 YYNGEE. The CDR3 loop reads CASSPGTRLLNEQYF. The CDR3 DNA follows: TGTGCCAGCAGCCCCGGGACTAGGCTATTGAACGAGCAGTACTTC.

The rearrangement uses TRBV7-3 and TRBJ2-1; a weak D match, TRBD2 (6 bases). From germline, CDR1 is SGHTA and CDR2 FQGTGA. The CDR3 has 13 residues. V lost 6 bases, J lost 11 bases, and 17 bases lay in between. CDR3 bases: TGTGCCAGCAGAAAAGAACCGGGAGCGAAGCAGTTCTTC. Its protein is CASRKEPGAKQFF.

The V call is TRBV5-1, the J call TRBJ2-2; D possibly corresponds to TRBD1 (7 bases). Germline V gene data show CDR1 as SGHRS and CDR2 as YFSETQ. The CDR3 is 17 amino acids. V was pared by 4 bases and J by 7 bases, with 23 bases between. This CDR3 reads CASSELAQGVEIGELFF. The CDR3 coding sequence is TGCGCCAGCAGCGAACTAGCCCAGGGGGTGGAGATCGGGGAGCTGTTTTTT.

V gene TRBV6-1 combines with J gene TRBJ2-3; weak D call: TRBD2 (5 bases). Germline lookup yields CDR1 MNHNS and CDR2 SASEGT. The ends were cut back, 5 bases at V and 4 bases at J, with 16 bases in the middle. This CDR3 has 15 residues. Here the CDR3 reads CASSPTRKVADTQYF. CDR3 sequence (DNA): TGTGCCAGCAGTCCTACTAGAAAGGTCGCAGATACGCAGTATTTT.

This chain uses TRBV20-1 with TRBJ2-3; D ambiguous. Trimming left V 5 bases short and J 1 base short, with 19 bases between. The CDR3 is made up of 16 amino acids. Germline CDR1 reads DFQATT; CDR2 reads SNEGSKA (reference sequence). In nucleotides, the CDR3 is TGCAGTGCTCCCCCCTTCTATCGGGTGGGCACAGATACGCAGTATTTT. Protein product: CSAPPFYRVGTDTQYF.

This clonotype was observed once. J is TRBJ2-5 and V is TRBV6-2 or TRBV6-3; either TRBD1 or TRBD2 may fit D (5 bases each). Germline V gene lookup returns CDR1 MNHEY and CDR2 SVGEGT. This CDR3 comprises 13 residues. Trimming took off 1 base at V and 5 bases at J, with 8 bases between the two ends. CDR3 region: CASSYWGGETQYF. The CDR3 coding sequence is TGTGCCAGCAGTTACTGGGGCGGGGAGACCCAGTACTTC.

This clonotype was detected many times. This chain connects TRBV12-3 or TRBV12-4 to TRBJ2-7, with D unclear. The CDR3 length is 12 residues. The V end was cut by 5 bases, the J end by 2 bases, with 7 bases between. The CDR3: CASSRQAYEQYF. CDR3 DNA sequence: TGTGCCAGCAGTCGACAAGCCTACGAGCAGTACTTC.